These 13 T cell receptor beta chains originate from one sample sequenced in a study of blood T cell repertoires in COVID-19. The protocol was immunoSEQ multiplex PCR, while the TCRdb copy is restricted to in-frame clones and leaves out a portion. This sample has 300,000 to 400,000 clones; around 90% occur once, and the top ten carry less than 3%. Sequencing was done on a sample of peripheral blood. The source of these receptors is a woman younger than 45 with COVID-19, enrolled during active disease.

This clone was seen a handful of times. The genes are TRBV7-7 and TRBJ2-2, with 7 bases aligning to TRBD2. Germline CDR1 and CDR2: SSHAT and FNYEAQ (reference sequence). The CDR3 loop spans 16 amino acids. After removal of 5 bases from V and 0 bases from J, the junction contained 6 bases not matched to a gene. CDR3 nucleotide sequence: TGTGCCAGCAGCCCTTTAGCGGGCGCGAACACCGGGGAGCTGTTTTTT. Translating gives CASSPLAGANTGELFF.

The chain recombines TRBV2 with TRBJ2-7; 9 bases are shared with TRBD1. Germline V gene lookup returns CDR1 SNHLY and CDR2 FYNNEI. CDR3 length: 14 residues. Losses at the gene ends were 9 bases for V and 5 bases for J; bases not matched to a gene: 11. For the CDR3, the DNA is TGTGCCAGACGCTATCCGGGACAGGGACACGAGCAGTACTTC. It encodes CARRYPGQGHEQYF.

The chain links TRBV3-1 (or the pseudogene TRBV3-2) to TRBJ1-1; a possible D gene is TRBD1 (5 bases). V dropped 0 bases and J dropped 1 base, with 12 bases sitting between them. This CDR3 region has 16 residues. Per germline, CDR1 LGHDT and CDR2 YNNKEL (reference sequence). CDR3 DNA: TGTGCCAGCAGCCAAGATATTGCGACAGCGAACACTGAAGCTTTCTTT. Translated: CASSQDIATANTEAFF.

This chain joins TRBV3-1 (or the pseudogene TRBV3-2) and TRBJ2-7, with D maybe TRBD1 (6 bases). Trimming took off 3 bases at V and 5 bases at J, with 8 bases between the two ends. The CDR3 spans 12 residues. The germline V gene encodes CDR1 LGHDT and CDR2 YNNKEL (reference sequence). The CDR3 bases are TGTGCCAGCAGCCATACAGGGCACGAGCAGTACTTC. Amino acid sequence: CASSHTGHEQYF.

The DNA of the CDR3 is TGTGCCAGCAGGAGAACAGGGACCACCGGGGAGCTGTTTTTT. Translation gives CASRRTGTTGELFF. The chain uses TRBV7-2 and TRBJ2-2, with a tentative D call TRBD1 (6 bases). Germline V gene lookup returns CDR1 SGHTA and CDR2 FQGNSA. The CDR3 consists of 14 residues. With 6 bases removed from V and 4 bases from J, the gap between germline ends came to 12 bases.

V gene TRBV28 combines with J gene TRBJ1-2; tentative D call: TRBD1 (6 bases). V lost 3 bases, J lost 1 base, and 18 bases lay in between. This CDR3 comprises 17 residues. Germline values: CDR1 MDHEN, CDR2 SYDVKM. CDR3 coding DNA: TGTGCCAGCAGTTTGCCCCTCGGGGCAGGGGATAACTATGGCTACACCTTC. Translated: CASSLPLGAGDNYGYTF.

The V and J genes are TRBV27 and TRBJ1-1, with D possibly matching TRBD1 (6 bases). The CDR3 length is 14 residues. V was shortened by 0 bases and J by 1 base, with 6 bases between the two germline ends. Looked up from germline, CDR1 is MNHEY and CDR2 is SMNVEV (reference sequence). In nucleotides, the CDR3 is TGTGCCAGCAGTTTATCACAGGGGAACACTGAAGCTTTCTTT. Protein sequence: CASSLSQGNTEAFF.

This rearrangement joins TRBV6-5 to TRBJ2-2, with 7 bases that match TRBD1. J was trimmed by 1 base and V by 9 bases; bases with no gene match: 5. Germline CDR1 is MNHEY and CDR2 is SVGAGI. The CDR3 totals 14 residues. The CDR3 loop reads CASMTGRNTGELFF. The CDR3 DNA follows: TGTGCCAGTATGACAGGGCGGAACACCGGGGAGCTGTTTTTT.

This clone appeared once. The CDR3 spells CAWRKNTGYNQPQHF. CDR3 DNA sequence: TGTGCCTGGAGAAAGAACACAGGGTACAATCAGCCCCAGCATTTT. The genes are TRBV30 and TRBJ1-5, with a possible D match to TRBD1 (6 bases). CDR3 length equals 15 residues. V lost 3 bases and J lost 3, with 15 bases in between. Germline assignment: CDR1 GTSNPN and CDR2 SVGIG (reference sequence).

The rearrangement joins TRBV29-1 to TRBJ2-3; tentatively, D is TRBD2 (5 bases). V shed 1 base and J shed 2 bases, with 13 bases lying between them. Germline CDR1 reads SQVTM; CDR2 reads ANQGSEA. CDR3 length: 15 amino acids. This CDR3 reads CSVEATAEFTDTQYF. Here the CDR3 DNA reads TGCAGCGTTGAAGCTACAGCGGAGTTCACAGATACGCAGTATTTT.

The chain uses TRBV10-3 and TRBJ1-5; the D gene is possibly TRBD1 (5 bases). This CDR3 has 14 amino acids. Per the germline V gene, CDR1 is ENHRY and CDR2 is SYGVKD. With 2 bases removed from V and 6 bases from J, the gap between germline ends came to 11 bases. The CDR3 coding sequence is TGTGCCATCAGTGAGGGGCAGGGAGGTCAGCCCCAGCATTTT. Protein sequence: CAISEGQGGQPQHF.

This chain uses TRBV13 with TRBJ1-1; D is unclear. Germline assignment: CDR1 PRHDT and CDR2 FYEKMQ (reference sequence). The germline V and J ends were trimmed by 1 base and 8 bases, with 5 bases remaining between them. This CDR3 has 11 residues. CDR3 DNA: TGTGCCAGCAGCTTAGCACAGGAAGCTTTCTTT. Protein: CASSLAQEAFF.

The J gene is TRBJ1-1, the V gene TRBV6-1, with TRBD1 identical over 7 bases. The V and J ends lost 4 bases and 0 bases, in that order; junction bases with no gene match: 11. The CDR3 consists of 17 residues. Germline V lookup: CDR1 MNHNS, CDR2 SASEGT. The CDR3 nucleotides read TGTGCCAGCAGTGGGGGTTGGGGACAGCCTTTGAACACTGAAGCTTTCTTT. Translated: CASSGGWGQPLNTEAFF.